This T cell receptor (beta chain) was obtained from a study of blood T cells in healthy people across ages. Study-wide results and limits: Versus aged donors, long-lived donors had higher diversity and more naive CD4+ cells.

For the second PCR, which ran for about 6 to 11 cycles, a sample-barcoded 5' primer and a J-beta primer mix were used. Every cDNA molecule carried a tag from a template-switch adaptor bearing 12 random nucleotides. TCRdb re-called the 5' RACE reads through MiXCR, storing one row per CDR3 protein. This table has approximately 2,000,000 distinct CDR3 sequences, about 39% appearing once. This clonotype was picked up one time. Its cognate antigen is unknown. Drawn from each donor were approximately 9.5 milliliters of peripheral blood. Each sample had at least 7 million PBMCs isolated. The CDR3 has 14 residues. Germline V gene data show CDR1 as MDHEN and CDR2 as SYDVKM. Trimming left V 5 bases short and J 2 bases short, with 11 bases between.

Specimen: blood. J is TRBJ2-3 and V is TRBV28; D uncertain. The sequence was collected from a human donor in good health. The CDR3 loop reads CASSRSPVTDTQYF. DNA of the CDR3: TGTGCCAGCAGTAGATCACCGGTCACAGATACGCAGTATTTT.